This is a list of T cell receptor beta chains from one sample in a study of early T cells in non-severe SARS-CoV-2 infection. MiXCR was run by TCRdb on the 5' RACE reads, yielding one entry per CDR3 protein. The data hold tens of thousands of distinct CDR3 sequences, with around 6.1% observed a single time. Sequencing used whole blood, obtained at baseline. All receptors come from an adult who was a healthcare worker with PCR-confirmed SARS-CoV-2 infection or an uninfected control (not recorded which). Each CDR3 is given with its conserved first and last residue. D genes are given only for firm matches. A row's size may be missing; if present it is once, few, many or a size class.

few	-	TRBV11-2	TRBJ2-1	TGTGCCAGCAGCTCCTTCGGGCTGAGAGGGTATTACAATGAGCAGTTCTTC	CASSSFGLRGYYNEQFF
-	TRBD1	TRBV7-3	TRBJ2-1	TGTGCCAGCAGCTTCGGACAGGACGGATACAATGAGCAGTTCTTC	CASSFGQDGYNEQFF
-	TRBD1	TRBV20-1	TRBJ2-7	TGCAGTCATTTGGGGACCCGACAGGGGCAGGACGAGCAGTACTTC	CSHLGTRQGQDEQYF
-	TRBD2	TRBV2	TRBJ2-1	TGTGCCAGCAGTGCGGGGGGGCCGTACAATGAGCAGTTCTTC	CASSAGGPYNEQFF
many	-	TRBV15	TRBJ1-1	TGTGCCACCAGCAGCACACTTACAGGGCTCATGAACACTGAAGCTTTCTTT	CATSSTLTGLMNTEAFF
many	TRBD1	TRBV5-1	TRBJ1-1	TGCGCCAGCAAGACAGGGGCGAACACTGAAGCTTTCTTT	CASKTGANTEAFF
many	-	TRBV5-1	TRBJ2-7	TGCGCCAGCAGCTCCAACTCAGCAGGGCCCGAGCAGTACTTC	CASSSNSAGPEQYF
few	-	TRBV7-2	TRBJ2-4	TGTGCCAGCAGCTTATTCCAAGGGAAAAACATTCAGTACTTC	CASSLFQGKNIQYF
few	-	TRBV9	TRBJ2-5	TGTGCCAGCAGCGTAAGTGGGAAAGAGACCCAGTACTTC	CASSVSGKETQYF
many	TRBD2	TRBV7-3	TRBJ2-2	TGTGCCAGCAGCTCTCGGACTAGCGGGGGGAGAGCCACCGGGGAGCTGTTTTTT	CASSSRTSGGRATGELFF
many	TRBD1	TRBV7-9	TRBJ1-1	TGTGCCAGCAGCTTGGACAGGGGGCCGGGGAACACTGAAGCTTTCTTT	CASSLDRGPGNTEAFF
-	-	TRBV7-9	TRBJ2-3	TGTGCCAGCAGCTTAAAAAGCACAGATACGCAGTATTTT	CASSLKSTDTQYF
many	-	TRBV15	TRBJ1-6	TGTGCCACCAGCTCACCAGGGTTTAGTGGTTCACCCCTCCACTTT	CATSSPGFSGSPLHF
many	TRBD1	TRBV12-3/TRBV12-4	TRBJ2-2	TGTGCCAGCAGGAAAGACAGGGGCACCGGGGAGCTGTTTTTT	CASRKDRGTGELFF
many	-	TRBV4-2	TRBJ2-1	TGTGCCAGCAGCCATGCCTTAAATAATGAGCAGTTCTTC	CASSHALNNEQFF
-	TRBD1	TRBV20-1	TRBJ1-6	TGCAGTGCTCGCGTCGGCCAGGGGGTTTCACCCCTCCACTTT	CSARVGQGVSPLHF
many	TRBD2	TRBV29-1	TRBJ2-1	TGCAGCGCCCGGACCGGGACTAGCGGGGGGAGTGCCTCGGTCTTC	CSARTGTSGGSASVF
many	-	TRBV7-8	TRBJ2-3	TGTGCCAGCGGTTATACTAAGAGGGGCAGCACAGATACGCAGTATTTT	CASGYTKRGSTDTQYF
few	-	TRBV10-3	TRBJ2-1	TGTGCCATCAGTGACGACTCAAAGGAGTTCTTC	CAISDDSKEFF
many	TRBD1	TRBV7-8	TRBJ1-5	TGTGCCAGCAGCTTAGGGGACAGAACCCAGCCCCAGCATTTT	CASSLGDRTQPQHF
many	TRBD2	TRBV20-1	TRBJ2-3	TGCAGTGCTAGAGGAGCGGGAGCGACAGATACGCAGTATTTT	CSARGAGATDTQYF
few	-	TRBV7-7	TRBJ2-1	TGTGCTAGCAGCGGAGGACACCGATCCTACAATGAGCAGTTCTTC	CASSGGHRSYNEQFF
-	-	TRBV7-6	TRBJ2-7	TGTGCCAGCAGCTCCCTGCTCTCATCCTACGAGCAGTACTTC	CASSSLLSSYEQYF
few	-	TRBV6-6	TRBJ1-1	TGTGCCAGCAGTGGCGGTCCCATGAACACTGAAGCTTTCTTT	CASSGGPMNTEAFF
many	-	TRBV20-1	TRBJ2-3	TGCAGTGCTAGAGATCTCCGCGCGGCGGCCACAGATACGCAGTATTTT	CSARDLRAAATDTQYF
many	-	TRBV28	TRBJ2-7	TGTGCCAGCTACGGACAGCCCTCCTACGAGCAGTACTTC	CASYGQPSYEQYF
many	-	TRBV5-1	TRBJ2-7	TGCGCCAGCTCAAGGGGGAGAATCTCAGGATCCTACGAGCAGTACTTC	CASSRGRISGSYEQYF
-	TRBD2	TRBV7-3	TRBJ2-1	TGTGCCAGCAGCTCTAGCGGGAGACCTAACAATGAGCAGTTCTTC	CASSSSGRPNNEQFF
few	-	TRBV7-9	TRBJ2-3	TGTGCCAGCAGCTCGAACCGGGACAACACAGATACGCAGTATTTT	CASSSNRDNTDTQYF
many	TRBD2	TRBV5-4	TRBJ2-2	TGTGCCAGCAGCCTCAGCGGGGCTGGGGAAACCGGGGAGCTGTTTTTT	CASSLSGAGETGELFF
many	-	TRBV5-1	TRBJ2-7	TGCGCCAGCAGCTTGAGTGGAAATCTTGGCTACGAGCAGTACTTC	CASSLSGNLGYEQYF
many	-	TRBV29-1	TRBJ2-4	TGCAGCGTCGTCGGAGGGGTGGGGTCGGAAAACATTCAGTACTTC	CSVVGGVGSENIQYF
many	-	TRBV6-2/TRBV6-3	TRBJ2-6	TGTGCCAGCAGAAACGATCCCCCTGGGGCCAACGTCCTGACTTTC	CASRNDPPGANVLTF
few	-	TRBV4-3	TRBJ2-3	TGCGCCAGCAGCCAAGACCCTTTGTCGGGGAGTGGAGATACGCAGTATTTT	CASSQDPLSGSGDTQYF
many	TRBD2	TRBV20-1	TRBJ2-2	TGCAGTGCTAGAGATGGGGCGGGAGGCGACACCGGGGAGCTGTTTTTT	CSARDGAGGDTGELFF
few	-	TRBV3-1	TRBJ2-5	TGTGCCAGCAGCCTGGGAATTCAAGAGACCCAGTACTTC	CASSLGIQETQYF
many	TRBD2	TRBV20-1	TRBJ2-1	TGCAGTGCTAGACCTAGCGGCAATGAGCAGTTCTTC	CSARPSGNEQFF
many	-	TRBV7-9	TRBJ2-1	TGTGCCAGCAGCCTAAGGGTTATCGATGAGCAGTTCTTC	CASSLRVIDEQFF
many	TRBD1	TRBV11-2	TRBJ2-2	TGTGCCAGCAGCTCGTTTAACCAACAGGGGTCCGGGGAGCTGTTTTTT	CASSSFNQQGSGELFF
many	-	TRBV7-6	TRBJ2-5	TGTGCCAGCAGCTTATCCCCACTTCAAGAGACCCAGTACTTC	CASSLSPLQETQYF
few	-	TRBV15	TRBJ2-1	TGTGCCACCAGCAGAGGCGTTACCCCCCATGATGAGCAGTTCTTC	CATSRGVTPHDEQFF
few	TRBD1	TRBV29-1	TRBJ1-1	TGCAGCGCGGGAGGGACAGGGTTTATACCTGAAGCTTTCTTT	CSAGGTGFIPEAFF